This TCR beta chain was sequenced in a study of blood T cell repertoires in COVID-19. The table came from immunoSEQ multiplex PCR; TCRdb's copy has only in-frame clones and leaves some out. This sample carries about 250,000 clones, roughly nine tenths of them seen once, and the ten largest clones take less than 2.5%. This clone was seen more than once but under ten times. Trimming at V came to 3 bases and at J to 3 bases, leaving 2 bases not matched to a gene. The germline CDR1 and CDR2 sequences are SGHRS and YFSETQ. This CDR3 is built from 14 residues. Sample: PBMCs or T cells enriched from blood (not recorded which). The TCR originated in a woman younger than 30 who had recovered from COVID-19. The chain combines TRBV5-1 with TRBJ1-4, with 7 bases identical to TRBD1. The CDR3 reads CASSWTGANEKLFF. CDR3 nucleotide sequence: TGCGCCAGCAGCTGGACAGGCGCTAATGAAAAACTGTTTTTT. Combining the CDR3 with reference TRBV5-1 and TRBJ1-4 gives the whole variable domain KAGVTQTPRYLIKTRGQQVTLSCSPISGHRSVSWYQQTPGQGLQFLFEYFSETQRNKGNFPGRFSGRQFSNSRSEMNVSTLELGDSALYLCASSWTGANEKLFFGSGTQLSVL.